These T cell receptor beta chains were read from a single sample in a study of blood T cell repertoires in COVID-19. Profiling relied on immunoSEQ multiplex PCR, and the TCRdb table lists in-frame clones only, not all of them. The sample holds approximately 89,000 clones, around four fifths seen once. Material for sequencing was peripheral blood. Receptor source: a woman aged 70-85 years with active or convalescent COVID-19. Each CDR3 is given with its conserved first and last residue. A D gene is named only where the DNA matches it firmly. The size of a clone is reported for some rows only, either as once, few or many, or as a class for expanded clones.

abundance	v_gene	d_gene	j_gene	CDR3aa	CDR3nt
NA	TRBV5-4	NA	TRBJ2-5	CASSSGQGLQETQYF	TGTGCCAGCAGCTCTGGCCAGGGGCTCCAAGAGACCCAGTACTTC
NA	TRBV6-1	TRBD2	TRBJ2-5	CASSARTSGGAVRQETQYF	TGTGCCAGCAGTGCCCGGACTAGCGGGGGGGCGGTTCGGCAAGAGACCCAGTACTTC
NA	TRBV14	TRBD2	TRBJ2-1	CASSHSGGAVGFF	TGTGCCAGCAGCCATAGCGGGGGGGCCGTCGGGTTCTTC
NA	TRBV9	TRBD2	TRBJ2-3	CASSVDPGLADSTDTQYF	TGTGCCAGCAGCGTAGATCCGGGACTAGCGGATAGCACAGATACGCAGTATTTT
NA	TRBV5-6	NA	TRBJ2-7	CASSFGAGSYEQYF	TGTGCCAGCAGCTTTGGGGCGGGGTCCTACGAGCAGTACTTC
once	TRBV15	NA	TRBJ1-4	CATSRAQGRSNEKLFF	TGTGCCACCAGCAGAGCTCAGGGTCGGTCTAATGAAAAACTGTTTTTT
NA	TRBV27	NA	TRBJ1-1	CASGRGNTEAFF	TGTGCCAGCGGCCGGGGGAACACTGAAGCTTTCTTT
NA	TRBV18	NA	TRBJ2-7	CASSPGRGGSYEQYF	TGTGCCAGCTCACCGGGGCGGGGAGGCTCCTACGAGCAGTACTTC
NA	TRBV6-5	NA	TRBJ2-3	CASRTSLPPLFF	TGTGCCAGCAGAACATCGCTGCCCCCCCTTTTTTTT
NA	TRBV3-1/TRBV3-2	TRBD1	TRBJ1-1	CASSQGTGGETEAFF	TGTGCCAGCAGCCAAGGGACAGGGGGAGAGACTGAAGCTTTCTTT
NA	TRBV19	NA	TRBJ1-5	CASSIGRAQHF	TGTGCCAGTAGTATAGGGCGGGCCCAGCATTTT
NA	TRBV5-8	NA	TRBJ1-4	CASSFGWGVGEKLFF	TGTGCCAGCAGTTTTGGATGGGGGGTCGGGGAAAAACTGTTTTTT
NA	TRBV10-3	NA	TRBJ1-2	CAISESQAGYTF	TGTGCCATCAGTGAGTCGCAGGCTGGCTACACCTTC
NA	TRBV12-3/TRBV12-4	NA	TRBJ1-1	CASITGPNTEAFF	TGTGCCAGCATTACAGGACCGAACACTGAAGCTTTCTTT
NA	TRBV28	NA	TRBJ2-3	CASLDSSTDTQYF	TGTGCCAGCTTGGACAGTAGCACAGATACGCAGTATTTT
NA	TRBV6-5	NA	TRBJ1-1	CASSYLGMNTEAFF	TGTGCCAGCAGTTACCTCGGTATGAACACTGAAGCTTTCTTT
NA	TRBV19	TRBD1	TRBJ1-2	CASSIVGTATNYGYTF	TGTGCCAGTAGTATAGTCGGGACAGCTACTAACTATGGCTACACCTTC
NA	TRBV7-2	TRBD2	TRBJ2-7	CASSLRSGGGSYEQYF	TGTGCCAGCAGCCTCAGGAGCGGCGGGGGGTCCTACGAGCAGTACTTC
NA	TRBV5-1	NA	TRBJ2-5	CASSDGGIQETQYF	TGCGCCAGCAGCGACGGGGGAATCCAAGAGACCCAGTACTTC
NA	TRBV5-1	TRBD1	TRBJ1-1	CASSRGQGTLTEAFF	TGCGCCAGCAGCAGGGGACAGGGGACGTTGACTGAAGCTTTCTTT
NA	TRBV7-2	TRBD2	TRBJ2-3	CASSFLRTSGVADTQYF	TGTGCCAGCAGCTTCCTCCGGACTAGCGGGGTAGCAGATACGCAGTATTTT
NA	TRBV23-1	NA	TRBJ1-5	CASRPLQGRISNQPQHF	TGCGCCAGCAGACCCTTACAGGGTAGGATTAGCAATCAGCCCCAGCATTTT
NA	TRBV18	NA	TRBJ1-6	CASSPGGPRDSPLHF	TGTGCCAGCTCACCCGGGGGTCCGAGGGATTCACCCCTCCACTTT
NA	TRBV11-2	NA	TRBJ2-7	CASSLDPVYEQYF	TGTGCCAGCAGCTTAGATCCCGTTTACGAGCAGTACTTC
few	TRBV28	TRBD1	TRBJ1-2	CASSEDRGYGYTF	TGTGCCAGCAGCGAAGACAGGGGCTATGGCTACACCTTC
NA	TRBV3-1/TRBV3-2	NA	TRBJ1-1	CASSQEGDRTEAFF	TGTGCCAGCAGCCAAGAAGGGGATAGAACTGAAGCTTTCTTT
NA	TRBV5-6	TRBD1	TRBJ1-4	CASSPGQGVITNEKLFF	TGTGCCAGCAGCCCGGGACAGGGGGTAATAACTAATGAAAAACTGTTTTTT
NA	TRBV5-1	TRBD1	TRBJ1-1	CASSLNTGGGEAFF	TGCGCCAGCAGTCTTAATACAGGGGGCGGTGAAGCTTTCTTT
NA	TRBV9	NA	TRBJ1-2	CASSGREGTYYGYTF	TGTGCCAGCAGCGGGCGGGAAGGGACTTACTATGGCTACACCTTC
once	TRBV5-1	TRBD1	TRBJ1-2	CASSLARGTDAYGYTF	TGCGCCAGCAGCTTGGCCCGGGGGACAGATGCCTATGGCTACACCTTC
NA	TRBV5-1	NA	TRBJ2-5	CASSSQETQYF	TGCGCCAGCAGCTCGCAAGAGACCCAGTACTTC
few	TRBV3-1/TRBV3-2	NA	TRBJ1-2	CASSQGQAALSYTF	TGTGCCAGCAGCCAGGGGCAGGCGGCGCTGAGCTACACCTTC
NA	TRBV5-6	TRBD2	TRBJ2-3	CASRSAGLAGGPRTDTQYF	TGTGCCAGCAGATCCGCTGGGCTAGCGGGGGGACCTCGCACAGATACGCAGTATTTT
NA	TRBV9	NA	TRBJ2-5	CASSVGEVMWEAQYF	TGTGCCAGCAGCGTAGGTGAGGTCATGTGGGAGGCCCAGTACTTC
NA	TRBV6-5	NA	TRBJ1-5	CASLWQNNQPQHF	TGTGCCAGCTTGTGGCAGAACAATCAGCCCCAGCATTTT
NA	TRBV19	NA	TRBJ2-2	CASSISGYAGELFF	TGTGCCAGTAGTATTTCAGGGTACGCCGGGGAGCTGTTTTTT
NA	TRBV19	NA	TRBJ2-1	CASSRSSLSYNEQFF	TGTGCCAGTAGTAGGAGCAGCCTCTCCTACAATGAGCAGTTCTTC